This T cell receptor beta chain was obtained from a study of CD8+ T cells in alopecia areata (dated by TCRdb to 2017 to 2018). Turning to the overall study: Treated patients were enrolled in an open-label pilot trial of oral tofacitinib at 5 to 10 mg twice daily for moderate-to-severe alopecia areata. Patients stayed on tofacitinib for 6 to 18 months and then had 6 months of follow-up off drug so that delayed response and recurrence could be assessed. The SALT score, which quantifies the percentage of affected scalp surface area, was used to measure disease severity in treated patients. The study used high-throughput TCRbeta sequencing to examine T cell clonal expansion in alopecia areata, in both the C3H/HeJ mouse model and human patients. In humans, TCRbeta sequencing was performed on scalp tissue and on sorted CD4+ and CD8+ peripheral blood T cells from healthy controls and from patients with patchy or totalis/universalis alopecia areata. Patients on tofacitinib were biopsied at baseline and after 4 and 24 weeks of treatment, and several of the patients also had a later scalp biopsy. Scalp clonality was compared across normal scalp (n=4), patchy alopecia areata scalp (n=8), and alopecia totalis/universalis scalp (n=8). RNA was obtained with the PAXgene miRNA kit for fixed scalp, the miRNeasy kit for PBMCs, and the RNeasy kit for mouse skin. immunoSEQ multiplex PCR using 35 Vbeta forward primers and 13 Jbeta reverse primers was used to amplify TCRbeta CDR3 regions. Paper-wide results and their limitations: Compared with normal scalp, lesional scalp, particularly in alopecia totalis/universalis, had higher clonality and more expanded CD8+ clones, which suggests antigenic drive. Many expanded lesional clones were found to persist in scalp and blood during tofacitinib treatment, and relapse after treatment cessation may be partly explained by this persistence. Shared TCR sequences between patients were less evident than in mice, which may be partly attributable to HLA diversity in the patient population. Tofacitinib significantly decreased scalp clonality and the number of expanded CD8+ clones among the top 100 scalp clones. Unlike mouse skin, where gammadelta T cells dominate, normal human skin contains resident alphabeta T cells that get sequenced too, which complicates analysis of the scalp TCR repertoire. Because the treated cohort was small and included a single nonresponder, larger studies are needed to assess links between baseline CD8+ expansion and response.

Libraries were constructed by the immunoSEQ multiplex PCR assay. To provide template for TCR sequencing, every sample had RNA extracted and reverse transcribed into cDNA. SuperScript III was used for first-strand cDNA synthesis, primed with a 2:1 mix of oligo-dT and random hexamers. A synthetic immune receptor repertoire was used to measure amplification bias, and any remaining bias was corrected computationally. Under the source paper's analysis protocol: After raw reads were preprocessed to remove errors, the CDR3 was defined following IMGT conventions as running from the conserved cysteine to phenylalanine. Clonality was calculated as 1 minus Shannon entropy normalized by log2 of the number of productive unique TCRs. CD4 or CD8 identity of scalp clones was inferred by cross-referencing scalp TCRbeta sequences with sorted blood CD4 and CD8 repertoires. TCRdb took over this immuneACCESS table, retaining in-frame rearrangements with V and J assigned. Such tables are incomplete; in checked studies, under half of the missing clones stem from an unresolved V gene, and the remainder is unexplained. V and J calls plus clone size are reproduced from that table; the DNA served to infer D and trimming. The sample yields under 350,000 clones; 58% were counted once. The ten biggest clones cover roughly 1.8% of the sample.

The CDR3 numbers 16 residues from cysteine through phenylalanine. Just the 48-base CDR3 DNA is kept, in frame starting at base 1. Based on the germline V gene, the CDR1 and CDR2 sequences are SGDLS and YYNGEE. Clipping removes 1 base from V and 3 bases from J, with 5 as the unmatched junction base count. The meaning of the sample's time point label: about 25 weeks on oral tofacitinib. Sample treatment or condition, as interpreted from the label and publication: oral pan-JAK inhibitor, 5-10 mg twice daily. From alopecia areata patients, peripheral blood was collected along with lesional scalp punch biopsies. PBMCs were isolated by density centrifugation and stained for CD3, CD4 and CD8, after which CD4+ and CD8+ T cells were sorted on a FACSAria. Notes on this clone: Its antigen is not yet known. No quality values exist for individual bases; no much larger clone is one base distant.

The sequences come from CD4+ T cells sorted from blood, collected at week 24, from a patient treated with tofacitinib. The sequence was obtained from a human donor with alopecia areata. In this chain, TRBV9 is recombined with TRBJ2-3, with 10 bases matching TRBD2. CDR3 region: CASSVSSGGATDTQYF. The nucleotides read TGTGCCAGCAGCGTATCAAGCGGGGGGGCAACAGATACGCAGTATTTT.